The TCR beta chain described here comes from a study of cytomegalovirus exposure and HLA in healthy donors. The study's findings and limits: Reports indicated that the classifier achieved high specificity and sensitivity in diagnosing cytomegalovirus status. A few CMV-associated chains proved CMV antigen-specific in vitro. TCR beta chains numbering 164 were designated cytomegalovirus-associated.

The protocol was immunoSEQ multiplex PCR, while the TCRdb copy is restricted to in-frame clones and leaves out a portion. Found here are under 75,000 clones, 90% to 95% of them singletons; the top ten hold approximately 5.3%. A roughly 120-subject validation cohort, separate from the approximately 610-subject first cohort, supplied the donors. V was clipped by 9 bases and J by 2 bases, with 18 bases between them. Per germline, CDR1 SGHRS and CDR2 YFSETQ. This CDR3 is 14 amino acids long. There are a few counts of this clone. Its target is unknown. This TCR was recovered from a man in his late teens or twenties in good health and CMV-seropositive. The chain employs TRBV5-1 and TRBJ2-7, with TRBD2 as a possible D gene (6 bases). Sequencing used PBMCs. CDR3 amino acids: CATWRGWGTYEQYF. The CDR3 DNA reads as TGCGCCACTTGGAGGGGTTGGGGGACCTACGAGCAGTACTTC.